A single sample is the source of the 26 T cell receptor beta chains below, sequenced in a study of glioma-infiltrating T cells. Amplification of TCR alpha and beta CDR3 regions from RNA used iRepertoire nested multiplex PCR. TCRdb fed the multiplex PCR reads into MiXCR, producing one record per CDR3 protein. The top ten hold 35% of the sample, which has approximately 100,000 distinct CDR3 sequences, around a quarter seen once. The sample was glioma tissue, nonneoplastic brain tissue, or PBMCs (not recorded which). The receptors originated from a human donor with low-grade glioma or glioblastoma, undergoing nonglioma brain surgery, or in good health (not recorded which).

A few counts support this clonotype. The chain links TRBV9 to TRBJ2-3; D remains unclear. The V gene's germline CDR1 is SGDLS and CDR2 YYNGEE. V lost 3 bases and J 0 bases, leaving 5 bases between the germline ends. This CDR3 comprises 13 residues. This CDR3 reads CASSGLSTDTQYF. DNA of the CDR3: TGTGCCAGCAGCGGACTTAGCACAGATACGCAGTATTTT.

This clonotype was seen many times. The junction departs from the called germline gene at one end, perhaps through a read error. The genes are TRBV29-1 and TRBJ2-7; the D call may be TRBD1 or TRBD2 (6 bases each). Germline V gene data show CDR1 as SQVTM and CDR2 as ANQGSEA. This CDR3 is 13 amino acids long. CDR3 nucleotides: TGCAGCGTCGAAGGGGGGACCACCTACGAGCAGTACTTC. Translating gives CSVEGGTTYEQYF.

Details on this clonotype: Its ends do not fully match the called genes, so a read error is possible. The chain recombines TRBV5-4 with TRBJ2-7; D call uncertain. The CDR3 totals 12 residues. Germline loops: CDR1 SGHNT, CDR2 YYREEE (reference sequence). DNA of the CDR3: TGTGCCAGCAGCGCGAGCTCCTACGGGCAGTACTTC. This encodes CASSASSYGQYF. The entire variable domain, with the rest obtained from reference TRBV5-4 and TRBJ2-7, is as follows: ETGVTQSPTHLIKTRGQQVTLRCSSQSGHNTVSWYQQALGQGPQFIFQYYREEENGRGNFPPRFSGLQFPNYSSELNVNALELDDSALYLCASSASSYGQYFGPGTRLTVT.

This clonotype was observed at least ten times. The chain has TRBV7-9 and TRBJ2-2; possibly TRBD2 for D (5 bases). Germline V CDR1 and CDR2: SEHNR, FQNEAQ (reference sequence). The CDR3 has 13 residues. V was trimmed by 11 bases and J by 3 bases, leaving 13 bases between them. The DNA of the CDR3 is TGTGCCGGATCCGGGAAAGACACCGGGGAGCTGTTTTTT. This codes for CAGSGKDTGELFF.

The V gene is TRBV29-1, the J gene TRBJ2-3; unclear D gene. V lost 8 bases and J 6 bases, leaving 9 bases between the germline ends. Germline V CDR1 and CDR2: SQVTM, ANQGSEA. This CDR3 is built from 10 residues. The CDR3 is CSCILDTQYF. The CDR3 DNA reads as TGCAGCTGTATCCTTGATACGCAGTATTTT.

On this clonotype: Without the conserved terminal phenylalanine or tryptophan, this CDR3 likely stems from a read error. The CDR3 coding sequence is TGCGCCAGCAGCTCCGCAGGGGTACTAGCGGGAGCCGAGCAGTACTTA. It yields the protein CASSSAGVLAGAEQYL. The chain has TRBV5-1 and TRBJ2-7; 11 bases fit TRBD2. Germline CDR1 reads SGHRS; CDR2 reads YFSETQ. The V segment lost 3 bases and the J segment 6 bases; nucleotides outside the gene matches: 11. This CDR3 spans 16 amino acids.

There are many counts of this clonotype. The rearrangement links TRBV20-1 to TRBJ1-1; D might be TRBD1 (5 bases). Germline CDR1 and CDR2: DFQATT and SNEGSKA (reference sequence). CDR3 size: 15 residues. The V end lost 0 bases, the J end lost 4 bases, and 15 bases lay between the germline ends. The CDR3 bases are TGCAGTGCTAGAGAGCCGTTGCGGGGGATCACTGAAGCTTTCTTT. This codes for CSAREPLRGITEAFF.

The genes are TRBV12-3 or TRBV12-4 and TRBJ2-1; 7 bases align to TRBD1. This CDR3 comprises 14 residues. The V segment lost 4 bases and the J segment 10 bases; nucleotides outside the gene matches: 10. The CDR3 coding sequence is TGTGCCAGCAGTTCCGGGACAGCAACCTACGAGCAGTTCTTC. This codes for CASSSGTATYEQFF.

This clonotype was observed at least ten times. DNA for the CDR3: TGTGCCACCAGTGATTTCAAACAGGGAACAGATACGCAGTATTTT. Encoded protein: CATSDFKQGTDTQYF. The rearrangement links TRBV24-1 to TRBJ2-3; D may be TRBD1 (6 bases). The V end was cut by 1 base, the J end by 3 bases, with 10 bases between. Per the germline V gene, CDR1 is KGHDR and CDR2 is SFDVKD. The length of the CDR3 is 15 residues.

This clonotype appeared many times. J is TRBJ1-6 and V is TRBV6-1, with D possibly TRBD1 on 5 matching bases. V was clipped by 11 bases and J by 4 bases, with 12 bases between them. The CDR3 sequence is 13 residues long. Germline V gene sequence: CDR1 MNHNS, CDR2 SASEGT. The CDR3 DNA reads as TGTGCCGGAAGGACAACTTATAATTCACCCCTCCACTTT. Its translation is CAGRTTYNSPLHF.

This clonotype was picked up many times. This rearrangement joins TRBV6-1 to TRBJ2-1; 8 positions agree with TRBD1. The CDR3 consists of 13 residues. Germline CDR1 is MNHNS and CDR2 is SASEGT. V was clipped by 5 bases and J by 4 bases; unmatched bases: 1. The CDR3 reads CASSRQGYNEQFF. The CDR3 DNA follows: TGTGCCAGCAGTCGACAGGGGTACAATGAGCAGTTCTTC.

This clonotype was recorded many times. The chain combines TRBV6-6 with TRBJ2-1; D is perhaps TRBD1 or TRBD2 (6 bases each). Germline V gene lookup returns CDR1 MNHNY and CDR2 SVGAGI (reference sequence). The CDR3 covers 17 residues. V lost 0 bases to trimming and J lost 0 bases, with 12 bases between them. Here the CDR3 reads CASSYSRGQSSYNEQFF. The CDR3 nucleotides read TGTGCCAGCAGTTACTCACGGGGGCAAAGCTCCTACAATGAGCAGTTCTTC.

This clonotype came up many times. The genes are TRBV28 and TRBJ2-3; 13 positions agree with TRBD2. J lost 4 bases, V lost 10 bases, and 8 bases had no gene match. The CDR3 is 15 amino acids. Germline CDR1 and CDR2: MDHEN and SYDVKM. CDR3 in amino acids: CATCRGTSGADTQYF. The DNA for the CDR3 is TGTGCCACTTGCCGGGGGACTAGCGGGGCAGATACGCAGTATTTT.

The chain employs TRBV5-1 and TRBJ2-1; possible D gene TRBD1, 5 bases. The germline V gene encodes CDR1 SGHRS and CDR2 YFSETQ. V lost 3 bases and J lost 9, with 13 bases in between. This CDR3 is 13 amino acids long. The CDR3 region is CASSSDSRREQFF. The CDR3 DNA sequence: TGCGCCAGCAGCTCCGACAGCCGCCGTGAGCAGTTCTTC.

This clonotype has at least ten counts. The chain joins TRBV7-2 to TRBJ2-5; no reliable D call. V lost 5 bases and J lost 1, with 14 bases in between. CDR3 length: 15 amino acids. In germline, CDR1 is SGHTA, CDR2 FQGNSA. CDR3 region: CASSGRRIPQETQYF. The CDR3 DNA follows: TGTGCCAGCAGCGGACGACGGATACCCCAAGAGACCCAGTACTTC.

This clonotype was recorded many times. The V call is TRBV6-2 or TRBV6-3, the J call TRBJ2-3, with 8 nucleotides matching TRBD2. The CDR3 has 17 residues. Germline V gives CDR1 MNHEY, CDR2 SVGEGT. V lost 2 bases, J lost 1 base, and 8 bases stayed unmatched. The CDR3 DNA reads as TGTGCCAGCAGTTACCCCAAACTAGCGGACCGCACAGATACGCAGTATTTT. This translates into CASSYPKLADRTDTQYF.

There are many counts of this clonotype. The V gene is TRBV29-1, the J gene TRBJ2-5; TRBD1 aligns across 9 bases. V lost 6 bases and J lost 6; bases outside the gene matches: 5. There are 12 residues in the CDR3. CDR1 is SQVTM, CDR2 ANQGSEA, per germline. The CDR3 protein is CSVGTGQQTQYF. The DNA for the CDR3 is TGCAGCGTGGGGACAGGGCAGCAGACCCAGTACTTC.

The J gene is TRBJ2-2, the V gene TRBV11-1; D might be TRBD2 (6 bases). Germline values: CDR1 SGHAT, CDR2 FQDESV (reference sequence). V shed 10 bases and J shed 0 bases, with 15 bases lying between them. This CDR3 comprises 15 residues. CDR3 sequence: CATHWGDTNTGELFF. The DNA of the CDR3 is TGTGCCACCCATTGGGGGGATACGAACACCGGGGAGCTGTTTTTT. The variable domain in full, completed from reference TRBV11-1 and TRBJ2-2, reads EAEVAQSPRYKITEKSQAVAFWCDPISGHATLYWYRQILGQGPELLVQFQDESVVDDSQLPKDRFSAERLKGVDSTLKIQPAELGDSAMYLCATHWGDTNTGELFFGEGSRLTVL.

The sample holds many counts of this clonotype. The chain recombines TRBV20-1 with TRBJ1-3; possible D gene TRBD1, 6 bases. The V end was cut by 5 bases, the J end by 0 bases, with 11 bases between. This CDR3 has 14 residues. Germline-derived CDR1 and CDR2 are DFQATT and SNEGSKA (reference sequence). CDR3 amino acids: CSAGTSVSGNTIYF. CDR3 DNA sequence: TGCAGTGCTGGGACATCCGTCTCTGGAAACACCATATATTTT.

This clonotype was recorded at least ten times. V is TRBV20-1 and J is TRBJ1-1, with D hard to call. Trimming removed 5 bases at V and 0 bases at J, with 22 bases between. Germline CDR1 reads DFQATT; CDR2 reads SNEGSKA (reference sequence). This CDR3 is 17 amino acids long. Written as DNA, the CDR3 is TGCAGTGCTCCCAAACGTGGATATTCTGTTGTGAACACTGAAGCTTTCTTT. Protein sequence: CSAPKRGYSVVNTEAFF.

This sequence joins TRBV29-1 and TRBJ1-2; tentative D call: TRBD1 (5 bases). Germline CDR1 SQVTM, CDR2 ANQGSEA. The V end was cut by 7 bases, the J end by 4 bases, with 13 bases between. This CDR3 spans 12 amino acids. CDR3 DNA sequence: TGCAGCGGGGGTGGGGCCCTCTATGGCTACACCTTC. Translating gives CSGGGALYGYTF.

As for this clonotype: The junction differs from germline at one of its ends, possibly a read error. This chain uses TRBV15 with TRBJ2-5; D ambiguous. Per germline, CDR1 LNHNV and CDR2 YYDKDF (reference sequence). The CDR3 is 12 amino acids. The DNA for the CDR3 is TGTGCCGCCAGCAGTGAAGCGTTGACCCAGTACTTC. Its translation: CAASSEALTQYF. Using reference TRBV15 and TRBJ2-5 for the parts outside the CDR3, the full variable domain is DAMVIQNPRYQVTQFGKPVTLSCSQTLNHNVMYWYQQKSSQAPKLLFHYYDKDFNNEADTPDNFQSRRPNTSFCFLDIRSPGLGDTAMYLCAASSEALTQYFGPGTRLLVL.

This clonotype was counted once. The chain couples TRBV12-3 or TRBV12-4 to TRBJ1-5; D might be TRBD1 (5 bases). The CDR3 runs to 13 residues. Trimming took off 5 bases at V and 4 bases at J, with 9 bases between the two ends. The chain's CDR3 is CASSTGGNQPQHF. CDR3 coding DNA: TGTGCCAGCAGTACGGGGGGGAATCAGCCCCAGCATTTT.

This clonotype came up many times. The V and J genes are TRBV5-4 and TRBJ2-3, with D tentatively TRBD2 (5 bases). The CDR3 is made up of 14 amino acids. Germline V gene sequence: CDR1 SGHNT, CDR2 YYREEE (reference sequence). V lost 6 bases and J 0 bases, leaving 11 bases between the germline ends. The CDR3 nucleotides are TGTGCCAGCACCCTCCGGGGTAGCACAGATACGCAGTATTTT. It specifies CASTLRGSTDTQYF.

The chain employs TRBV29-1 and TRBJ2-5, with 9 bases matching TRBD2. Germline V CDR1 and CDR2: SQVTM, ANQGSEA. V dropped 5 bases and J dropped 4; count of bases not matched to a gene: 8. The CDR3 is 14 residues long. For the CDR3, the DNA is TGCAGCGTTTCTAATAGCGGGAGAGGAGAGACCCAGTACTTC. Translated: CSVSNSGRGETQYF.

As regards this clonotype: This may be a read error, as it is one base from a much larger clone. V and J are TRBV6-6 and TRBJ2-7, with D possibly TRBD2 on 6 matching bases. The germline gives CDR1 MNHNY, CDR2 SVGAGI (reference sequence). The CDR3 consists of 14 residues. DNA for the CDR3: TGCGCCAGCAGTGGGTTCCGGGAGTTCTACGAGCAGTACTTC. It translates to CASSGFREFYEQYF.